Shown below are 25 T cell receptor beta chains from a single sample sequenced in a study of Ad26.COV2.S vaccination and SARS-CoV-2 variants. The treatment is: around 19 received Ad26.COV2.S at low or high dose, single or two shots; about 5 received placebo; per-sample allocation not given. Day 63 following the first vaccine or placebo injection was when the samples were taken. This table comes from immunoSEQ multiplex PCR, and its TCRdb copy is limited to in-frame clones, with some not included. The sample comprises fewer than 900,000 clones, 70% to 90% of which are singletons, and around 1.5% rests with the top ten. The specimen was peripheral blood, collected in a trial of Ad26.COV2.S vaccine versus placebo. The receptors derive from a person aged 18-60 years who received the Ad26.COV2.S COVID-19 vaccine or a placebo.

The rearrangement uses TRBV27 and TRBJ1-5; D gene ambiguous. The V gene lost 5 bases and the J gene lost 0 bases, with 5 bases spanning the gap. Germline assignment: CDR1 MNHEY and CDR2 SMNVEV (reference sequence). The CDR3 has 13 residues. CDR3 sequence (DNA): TGTGCCAGCAGTAGTAATAGCAATCAGCCCCAGCATTTT. This gives the protein CASSSNSNQPQHF.

The V and J genes are TRBV19 and TRBJ1-2; D is unresolved. The CDR3 covers 12 residues. The V gene's germline CDR1 is LNHDA and CDR2 SQIVND (reference sequence). Trimming left V 1 base short and J 5 bases short, with 5 bases between. Written as DNA, the CDR3 is TGTGCCAGTAGTATAGCCGGATATGGCTACACCTTC. The encoded protein is CASSIAGYGYTF.

The chain couples TRBV7-6 to TRBJ2-5, with 14 bases that match TRBD2. With V trimmed by 1 base and J by 4 bases, 5 bases remained unmatched. The CDR3 contains 17 residues. In germline, CDR1 is SGHVS, CDR2 FNYEAQ. The CDR3 reads CASSLGLAGGPGETQYF. The CDR3 DNA reads as TGTGCCAGCAGCTTAGGACTAGCGGGGGGGCCAGGAGAGACCCAGTACTTC. The whole variable domain, filled in from reference TRBV7-6 and TRBJ2-5, reads GAGVSQSPRYKVTKRGQDVALRCDPISGHVSLYWYRQALGQGPEFLTYFNYEAQQDKSGLPNDRFSAERPEGSISTLTIQRTEQRDSAMYRCASSLGLAGGPGETQYFGPGTRLLVL.

Only a few counts were recorded for this clone. The J gene is TRBJ2-2, the V gene TRBV11-2, with D maybe TRBD1 (5 bases). There are 14 residues in the CDR3. Germline-derived CDR1 and CDR2 are SGHAT and FQNNGV. V lost 7 bases to trimming and J lost 0 bases, with 9 bases between them. This CDR3 reads CASKGPSNTGELFF. Written as DNA, the CDR3 is TGTGCCAGCAAGGGGCCCTCGAACACCGGGGAGCTGTTTTTT.

The J gene is TRBJ2-2, the V gene TRBV19; D assignment may be TRBD1 or TRBD2 (6 bases each). Trimming removed 4 bases from V and 10 bases from J, with 31 bases in between. The CDR3 loop spans 19 amino acids. CDR1 and CDR2 from the germline V gene are LNHDA and SQIVND (reference sequence). The CDR3 nucleotides read TGTGCCAGTAGTAGAGGACAGCTTAGGTCGAGCGGGCGGTCTAAGGAGCTGTTTTTT. Translation gives CASSRGQLRSSGRSKELFF.

This clone was detected once. The chain uses TRBV30 and TRBJ2-7; TRBD1 might be the D (5 bases). Trimming took off 0 bases at V and 6 bases at J, with 24 bases between the two ends. This CDR3 has 17 amino acids. Germline V gene lookup returns CDR1 GTSNPN and CDR2 SVGIG (reference sequence). In DNA form, the CDR3 reads TGTGCCTGGAGTGTACAACGGACACAGCCTCTAATGGGCGAGCAGTACTTC. Translation: CAWSVQRTQPLMGEQYF.

This clone was seen only once. V gene TRBV15 combines with J gene TRBJ1-4; 10 nucleotides line up with TRBD1. J lost 7 bases, V lost 6 bases, and 5 bases had no gene match. This CDR3 is 14 amino acids long. Germline V gene lookup returns CDR1 LNHNV and CDR2 YYDKDF (reference sequence). The CDR3 bases are TGTGCCACCAGGAGACAGGGGGCCGGTGAAAAACTGTTTTTT. Its protein is CATRRQGAGEKLFF.

This chain links TRBV20-1 with TRBJ1-1, with TRBD1 matching 8 bases. Trimming cost V 6 bases and J 11 bases; bases outside gene matches: 8. The germline V gene has CDR1 DFQATT and CDR2 SNEGSKA (reference sequence). The CDR3 loop spans 11 amino acids. CDR3 sequence: CSAPDRGSAFF. The CDR3 region has the DNA TGCAGTGCGCCCGACAGGGGATCGGCTTTCTTT.

In this sample, this clone turned up a few times. The CDR3 coding sequence is TGTGCCAGCAGTGAAAGACAGTATGGCTACACCTTC. This translates into CASSERQYGYTF. This chain joins TRBV12-3 or TRBV12-4 and TRBJ1-2, with a possible D match to TRBD1 (5 bases). This CDR3 has 12 residues. V lost 5 bases and J 5 bases, leaving 9 bases between the germline ends.

Only a few counts were recorded for this clone. The chain joins TRBV29-1 to TRBJ2-1, with D possibly being TRBD2 (6 bases). Deletions cut 6 bases from V and 9 bases from J, with 21 bases between. The germline V gene encodes CDR1 SQVTM and CDR2 ANQGSEA. The CDR3 spans 14 residues. The CDR3: CSVPKPVSGGEQFF. In nucleotides, the CDR3 is TGCAGCGTCCCGAAACCAGTCTCCGGGGGTGAGCAGTTCTTC.

This clone has a handful of counts. The V gene is TRBV27, the J gene TRBJ2-7; D may match TRBD1 or TRBD2 (5 bases each). Germline assignment: CDR1 MNHEY and CDR2 SMNVEV (reference sequence). Trimming pared 3 bases from V and 4 bases from J, leaving 10 bases between. The CDR3 is 13 amino acids. The CDR3 loop is CASSFGAEYEQYF. Here the CDR3 DNA reads TGTGCCAGCAGTTTCGGGGCAGAGTACGAGCAGTACTTC.

The genes are TRBV5-1 and TRBJ1-1; D not resolved. CDR1 is SGHRS, CDR2 YFSETQ, per germline. This CDR3 has 15 amino acids. Trimming stripped 2 bases from V and 3 bases from J, with 14 bases between. Written as DNA, the CDR3 is TGCGCCAGCAGCTTTAACAGCCTAAGGGACACTGAAGCTTTCTTT. Amino acids: CASSFNSLRDTEAFF.

With respect to this clone: Other DNA variants within this sample encode the same CDR3. The CDR3 here is CASSLTRDTEAFF. The CDR3 region has the DNA TGTGCCAGTAGCCTTACTCGTGACACTGAAGCTTTCTTT. V is TRBV19 and J is TRBJ1-1, with D hard to call. Trimming took off 6 bases at V and 3 bases at J, with 11 bases between the two ends. This CDR3 contains 13 residues. From germline, CDR1 is LNHDA and CDR2 SQIVND (reference sequence).

The chain recombines TRBV14 with TRBJ2-7; D is possibly TRBD2 (5 bases). CDR1 is SGHDN and CDR2 is FVKESK in the germline V gene. V lost 3 bases and J lost 2, with 11 bases in between. CDR3 length: 14 residues. The chain's CDR3 is CASSQRGPAYEQYF. For the CDR3, the DNA is TGTGCCAGCAGCCAGAGAGGGCCAGCCTACGAGCAGTACTTC.

The chain carries TRBV21-1 and TRBJ2-4; TRBD1 is the table's D call and was not checked against the DNA. TRBV21-1 represents a pseudogene. The CDR3 contains 19 residues. DNA of the CDR3: TGTGCCAGCAGCAAAGGGGCAGAAGAGAAGGGGCTAGCCAAAAACATTCAGTACTTC. Translating it yields CASSKGAEEKGLAKNIQYF.

The chain joins TRBV6-1 to TRBJ1-2; D ambiguous. The CDR3 runs to 14 residues. The V gene's germline CDR1 is MNHNS and CDR2 SASEGT. V lost 2 bases to trimming and J lost 4 bases, with 11 bases between them. The CDR3 DNA reads as TGTGCCAGCAGTGAAAGTAACGTGGTCTATGGCTACACCTTC. This codes for CASSESNVVYGYTF.

V and J are TRBV3-1 (or the pseudogene TRBV3-2) and TRBJ2-1; 11 nucleotides line up with TRBD2. After removal of 0 bases from V and 7 bases from J, the junction contained 8 bases not matched to a gene. Germline-derived CDR1 and CDR2 are LGHDT and YNNKEL (reference sequence). The CDR3 sequence is 17 residues long. The CDR3, as DNA: TGTGCCAGCAGCCAAGATTTTAGCGGGAGGGGACGGAATGAGCAGTTCTTC. Amino acid sequence: CASSQDFSGRGRNEQFF.

The chain is built from TRBV30 and TRBJ1-5, with 9 positions matching TRBD1. Germline values: CDR1 GTSNPN, CDR2 SVGIG (reference sequence). The CDR3 spans 14 residues. Losses at the gene ends were 1 base for V and 4 bases for J; bases not matched to a gene: 2. The CDR3, as DNA: TGTGCCTGGAGTGAGGACAGGGGAAATCAGCCCCAGCATTTT. Translating it yields CAWSEDRGNQPQHF.

The V and J genes are TRBV7-9 and TRBJ1-1; TRBD1 agrees at 9 bases. Trimming took 5 bases from V and 4 from J; bases not matched to a gene: 5. CDR1 and CDR2 (germline): SEHNR, FQNEAQ (reference sequence). The CDR3 is made up of 14 amino acids. CDR3 amino acids: CASSAGQGFTEAFF. The CDR3 nucleotides are TGTGCCAGCAGCGCGGGACAGGGTTTCACTGAAGCTTTCTTT. Complete variable domain (other parts from reference TRBV7-9 and TRBJ1-1): DTGVSQNPRHKITKRGQNVTFRCDPISEHNRLYWYRQTLGQGPEFLTYFQNEAQLEKSRLLSDRFSAERPKGSFSTLEIQRTEQGDSAMYLCASSAGQGFTEAFFGQGTRLTVV.

This chain links TRBV14 with TRBJ1-5; D is undetermined. The germline V gene encodes CDR1 SGHDN and CDR2 FVKESK. This CDR3 has 14 amino acids. Trimming removed 6 bases at V and 7 bases at J, with 16 bases between. The CDR3 protein is CASSSGGLLQPQHF. CDR3 DNA sequence: TGTGCCAGCAGTTCAGGAGGGTTATTACAGCCCCAGCATTTT.

This chain uses TRBV6-6 with TRBJ1-1; D is undetermined. Per germline, CDR1 MNHNY and CDR2 SVGAGI (reference sequence). The length of the CDR3 is 14 residues. V was shortened by 0 bases and J by 4 bases, with 9 bases between the two germline ends. The CDR3 region has the DNA TGTGCCAGCAGTTACTCGATACAGCTCACTGAAGCTTTCTTT. This codes for CASSYSIQLTEAFF.

J is TRBJ2-1 and V is TRBV6-5, with 11 bases that match TRBD2. The CDR3 runs to 15 residues. The J segment lost 3 bases and the V segment lost 6 bases, leaving 4 bases of the junction unmatched. Germline CDR1 is MNHEY and CDR2 is SVGAGI. This CDR3 reads CASSRGLAGYNEQFF. CDR3 DNA sequence: TGTGCCAGCAGCCGCGGACTAGCGGGCTACAATGAGCAGTTCTTC.

This chain links TRBV19 with TRBJ2-7, with 9 bases that match TRBD2. CDR1 and CDR2 from the germline V gene are LNHDA and SQIVND (reference sequence). The V segment lost 3 bases and the J segment 3 bases; nucleotides outside the gene matches: 3. There are 14 residues in the CDR3. Written as DNA, the CDR3 is TGTGCCAGTAGTATGTTAGCGGGGGACTACGAGCAGTACTTC. Its translation: CASSMLAGDYEQYF.

This rearrangement joins TRBV6-5 to TRBJ1-4; weak D call: TRBD1 (6 bases). Germline lookup yields CDR1 MNHEY and CDR2 SVGAGI. Trimming cost V 0 bases and J 5 bases, with 10 bases left between them. This CDR3 is 15 amino acids long. This CDR3 reads CASSYSGQGNEKLFF. CDR3 DNA sequence: TGTGCCAGCAGTTACTCCGGCCAGGGGAATGAAAAACTGTTTTTT.

The chain has TRBV6-5 and TRBJ2-1, with TRBD2 matching over 11 bases. The CDR3 covers 15 residues. The J segment lost 4 bases and the V segment lost 8 bases, leaving 7 bases of the junction unmatched. Germline assignment: CDR1 MNHEY and CDR2 SVGAGI. The CDR3 sequence is CASALTSGSYNEQFF. DNA for the CDR3: TGTGCCAGCGCCCTAACTAGCGGGAGTTACAATGAGCAGTTCTTC.